Given below is one T cell receptor beta chain in context. Its antigen remains unidentified. This entry comes from a study of cytomegalovirus exposure and HLA in healthy donors. Whole-study results and caveats: Researchers catalogued approximately 160 TCR beta chains as cytomegalovirus-associated.

CDR3 length: 12 residues. Germline CDR1 reads GTSNPN; CDR2 reads SVGIG (reference sequence). V lost 2 bases, J lost 6 bases, and 8 bases lay in between. PCR was performed using 60 Vbeta and 13 Jbeta primers. Only in-frame clones appear in the TCRdb table, and some are missing; sequencing was by immunoSEQ multiplex PCR. The table has over 150,000 clones, approximately 82% seen once; the top ten hold 4.9%. The chain joins TRBV30 to TRBJ2-1; D call uncertain. This clonotype was sampled from a male donor in good health and CMV-seronegative. Sequenced sample: PBMCs. The CDR3: CAWSSALNEQFF. In nucleotides, the CDR3 is TGTGCCTGGAGTAGCGCCCTCAATGAGCAGTTCTTC.